This is a list of T cell receptor beta chains from one sample in a study of early T cells in non-severe SARS-CoV-2 infection. One entry per CDR3 protein results from TCRdb running MiXCR on the 5' RACE reads. The sample shows around 67,000 distinct CDR3 sequences, about an eighth of them seen only once. Source material: whole blood. Receptors were obtained from an adult who was a healthcare worker with PCR-confirmed SARS-CoV-2 infection or an uninfected control (not recorded which). CDR3s include the opening cysteine and the closing phenylalanine or tryptophan. A D gene is named only where the DNA matches it firmly. A clone size is listed for some rows: how often the clone was seen (once, few, many), or a class if it is expanded.

j_call: TRBJ2-1
v_call: TRBV15
clone_size: once
d_call: NA
cdr3_aa: CATSREGSRRNEQFF
cdr3_nt: TGTGCCACCAGCAGAGAGGGGTCCAGAAGGAATGAGCAGTTCTTC

j_call: TRBJ2-7
v_call: TRBV6-2/TRBV6-3
clone_size: many
d_call: NA
cdr3_aa: CASNDPVGFYEQYF
cdr3_nt: TGTGCCAGCAACGATCCGGTAGGATTTTACGAGCAGTACTTC

j_call: TRBJ2-1
v_call: TRBV24-1
clone_size: many
d_call: NA
cdr3_aa: CATSDLDSSYNEQFF
cdr3_nt: TGTGCCACCAGTGATTTAGACAGCTCCTACAATGAGCAGTTCTTC

j_call: TRBJ2-1
v_call: TRBV7-9
clone_size: many
d_call: TRBD2
cdr3_aa: CASSLPSGGADEQFF
cdr3_nt: TGTGCCAGCAGTCTCCCTAGCGGGGGGGCAGATGAGCAGTTCTTC

j_call: TRBJ2-7
v_call: TRBV29-1
clone_size: NA
d_call: NA
cdr3_aa: CSVGRGAPYEQYF
cdr3_nt: TGCAGCGTCGGAAGGGGGGCCCCCTACGAGCAGTACTTC

j_call: TRBJ1-5
v_call: TRBV28
clone_size: many
d_call: NA
cdr3_aa: CASSLQPVNQPQHF
cdr3_nt: TGTGCCAGCAGTTTACAGCCAGTGAATCAGCCCCAGCATTTT

j_call: TRBJ1-5
v_call: TRBV19
clone_size: many
d_call: NA
cdr3_aa: CASSIGSLEQPQHF
cdr3_nt: TGTGCCAGTAGTATCGGCAGTCTGGAACAGCCCCAGCATTTT

j_call: TRBJ2-3
v_call: TRBV15
clone_size: many
d_call: NA
cdr3_aa: CATSPLTLGADTQYF
cdr3_nt: TGTGCCACCAGCCCCTTAACCTTAGGGGCAGATACGCAGTATTTT

j_call: TRBJ2-3
v_call: TRBV6-4
clone_size: many
d_call: NA
cdr3_aa: CASSAAGGSTDTQYF
cdr3_nt: TGTGCCAGCAGTGCGGCCGGAGGAAGCACAGATACGCAGTATTTT

j_call: TRBJ1-6
v_call: TRBV4-3
clone_size: few
d_call: NA
cdr3_aa: CASSNSPLHF
cdr3_nt: TGCGCCAGTTCTAATTCACCCCTCCACTTT

j_call: TRBJ1-3
v_call: TRBV7-2
clone_size: many
d_call: NA
cdr3_aa: CASRGTSGNTIYF
cdr3_nt: TGTGCCAGCAGGGGGACCTCTGGAAACACCATATATTTT

j_call: TRBJ2-3
v_call: TRBV7-2
clone_size: NA
d_call: TRBD2
cdr3_aa: CASSPRRVAGGPDTQYF
cdr3_nt: TGTGCCAGCAGCCCCCGGAGGGTAGCGGGGGGGCCAGATACGCAGTATTTT

j_call: TRBJ2-1
v_call: TRBV9
clone_size: few
d_call: NA
cdr3_aa: CASSGQVLAWGDEQFF
cdr3_nt: TGTGCCAGCAGCGGACAGGTACTAGCGTGGGGAGATGAGCAGTTCTTC

j_call: TRBJ2-1
v_call: TRBV29-1
clone_size: NA
d_call: TRBD1
cdr3_aa: CSVSSGGFNEQFF
cdr3_nt: TGCAGCGTTTCGTCAGGGGGTTTCAATGAGCAGTTCTTC

j_call: TRBJ2-5
v_call: TRBV20-1
clone_size: few
d_call: NA
cdr3_aa: CSARGRRQTQYF
cdr3_nt: TGCAGTGCTAGGGGACGGAGGCAGACCCAGTACTTC

j_call: TRBJ2-1
v_call: TRBV12-3/TRBV12-4
clone_size: many
d_call: NA
cdr3_aa: CASSLILDTYNEQFF
cdr3_nt: TGTGCCAGCAGTTTAATACTAGACACCTACAATGAGCAGTTCTTC

j_call: TRBJ2-5
v_call: TRBV28
clone_size: NA
d_call: TRBD1
cdr3_aa: CASSPLGTGHQETQYF
cdr3_nt: TGTGCCAGCAGTCCCCTCGGGACAGGACACCAAGAGACCCAGTACTTC

j_call: TRBJ2-1
v_call: TRBV6-2/TRBV6-3
clone_size: many
d_call: NA
cdr3_aa: CASSKDPWEQFF
cdr3_nt: TGTGCCAGCAGTAAGGACCCCTGGGAGCAGTTCTTC

j_call: TRBJ2-2
v_call: TRBV6-2/TRBV6-3
clone_size: NA
d_call: TRBD2
cdr3_aa: CASSRGSVTGELFF
cdr3_nt: TGTGCCAGCAGTCGCGGGAGCGTCACCGGGGAGCTGTTTTTT

j_call: TRBJ2-3
v_call: TRBV11-2
clone_size: many
d_call: NA
cdr3_aa: CASSLEGASTDTQYF
cdr3_nt: TGTGCCAGCAGCTTAGAGGGTGCTAGCACAGATACGCAGTATTTT

j_call: TRBJ2-5
v_call: TRBV11-2
clone_size: many
d_call: TRBD2
cdr3_aa: CASSWEGGGETQYF
cdr3_nt: TGTGCCAGCAGTTGGGAGGGCGGAGGGGAGACCCAGTACTTC

j_call: TRBJ2-7
v_call: TRBV4-2
clone_size: NA
d_call: NA
cdr3_aa: CASSQEPGYEQYF
cdr3_nt: TGTGCCAGCAGCCAAGAGCCGGGCTACGAGCAGTACTTC

j_call: TRBJ1-1
v_call: TRBV29-1
clone_size: few
d_call: NA
cdr3_aa: CSVDTEAFF
cdr3_nt: TGCAGCGTAGACACTGAAGCTTTCTTT

j_call: TRBJ2-2
v_call: TRBV4-3
clone_size: many
d_call: NA
cdr3_aa: CASSQDRVAGELFF
cdr3_nt: TGCGCCAGCAGCCAAGACCGGGTCGCCGGGGAGCTGTTTTTT

j_call: TRBJ2-7
v_call: TRBV10-3
clone_size: many
d_call: TRBD2
cdr3_aa: CAVSRSGYSSGQYF
cdr3_nt: TGTGCCGTCAGCCGTAGCGGGTATAGCTCCGGGCAGTACTTC

j_call: TRBJ2-3
v_call: TRBV7-2
clone_size: many
d_call: TRBD2
cdr3_aa: CASSLIAGSWTDTQYF
cdr3_nt: TGTGCCAGCAGCTTAATAGCGGGGAGTTGGACAGATACGCAGTATTTT

j_call: TRBJ1-5
v_call: TRBV28
clone_size: many
d_call: NA
cdr3_aa: CASKVQYNQPQHF
cdr3_nt: TGTGCCAGCAAGGTCCAGTACAATCAGCCCCAGCATTTT

j_call: TRBJ2-7
v_call: TRBV9
clone_size: many
d_call: TRBD1
cdr3_aa: CASSGGTETYEQYF
cdr3_nt: TGTGCCAGCAGCGGGGGGACAGAAACCTACGAGCAGTACTTC

j_call: TRBJ1-1
v_call: TRBV29-1
clone_size: many
d_call: TRBD1
cdr3_aa: CSVYPTGAPEAFF
cdr3_nt: TGCAGCGTGTACCCGACAGGGGCACCTGAAGCTTTCTTT

j_call: TRBJ2-7
v_call: TRBV11-2
clone_size: few
d_call: NA
cdr3_aa: CASSPSLYEQYF
cdr3_nt: TGTGCCAGCAGCCCGAGCCTCTACGAGCAGTACTTC

j_call: TRBJ1-1
v_call: TRBV7-9
clone_size: many
d_call: NA
cdr3_aa: CASSSNRNTEAFF
cdr3_nt: TGTGCCAGCAGCTCTAACAGGAACACTGAAGCTTTCTTT

j_call: TRBJ2-3
v_call: TRBV7-9
clone_size: many
d_call: TRBD2
cdr3_aa: CASSSGLAVLDTQYF
cdr3_nt: TGTGCCAGCAGCTCAGGACTAGCGGTATTAGATACGCAGTATTTT

j_call: TRBJ2-1
v_call: TRBV29-1
clone_size: NA
d_call: NA
cdr3_aa: CSGWDTSLYNEQFF
cdr3_nt: TGCAGCGGATGGGACACTAGCTTGTACAATGAGCAGTTCTTC

j_call: TRBJ2-3
v_call: TRBV20-1
clone_size: NA
d_call: NA
cdr3_aa: CSARRGKTQYF
cdr3_nt: TGCAGTGCTCGACGGGGGAAAACGCAGTATTTT

j_call: TRBJ2-7
v_call: TRBV7-9
clone_size: many
d_call: NA
cdr3_aa: CASRLFPGRSYEQYF
cdr3_nt: TGTGCCAGCAGGTTATTTCCAGGTCGCTCCTACGAGCAGTACTTC

j_call: TRBJ2-2
v_call: TRBV29-1
clone_size: few
d_call: TRBD1
cdr3_aa: CSVLQGTGELFF
cdr3_nt: TGCAGCGTTTTACAGGGGACCGGGGAGCTGTTTTTT

j_call: TRBJ2-1
v_call: TRBV7-2
clone_size: many
d_call: NA
cdr3_aa: CASSLSYNEQFF
cdr3_nt: TGTGCCAGCAGCTTGTCCTACAATGAGCAGTTCTTC

j_call: TRBJ2-1
v_call: TRBV4-1
clone_size: many
d_call: NA
cdr3_aa: CASSSVTGDIYNEQFF
cdr3_nt: TGCGCCAGCAGCTCCGTTACTGGTGACATCTACAATGAGCAGTTCTTC

j_call: TRBJ2-7
v_call: TRBV4-3
clone_size: NA
d_call: NA
cdr3_aa: CASSQDHQGNYEQYF
cdr3_nt: TGCGCCAGCAGCCAAGATCACCAGGGGAACTACGAGCAGTACTTC

j_call: TRBJ2-5
v_call: TRBV6-5
clone_size: many
d_call: TRBD1
cdr3_aa: CASTPAGGETQYF
cdr3_nt: TGTGCCAGCACCCCCGCAGGGGGAGAGACCCAGTACTTC

j_call: TRBJ2-7
v_call: TRBV6-2/TRBV6-3
clone_size: NA
d_call: NA
cdr3_aa: CASGKDSAYEQYF
cdr3_nt: TGTGCCAGCGGAAAAGACAGCGCCTACGAGCAGTACTTC

j_call: TRBJ1-5
v_call: TRBV2
clone_size: many
d_call: TRBD1
cdr3_aa: CASRPGQGGNQPQHF
cdr3_nt: TGTGCCAGCAGACCGGGACAGGGCGGCAATCAGCCCCAGCATTTT

j_call: TRBJ1-6
v_call: TRBV6-6
clone_size: many
d_call: TRBD1
cdr3_aa: CASSYGTDNSPLHF
cdr3_nt: TGTGCCAGCAGTTACGGGACAGATAATTCACCCCTCCACTTT

j_call: TRBJ1-3
v_call: TRBV28
clone_size: NA
d_call: NA
cdr3_aa: CASSSPTGYGNTIYF
cdr3_nt: TGTGCCAGCAGTTCTCCTACAGGGTATGGAAACACCATATATTTT

j_call: TRBJ2-7
v_call: TRBV28
clone_size: many
d_call: NA
cdr3_aa: CASSSRALFLYEQYF
cdr3_nt: TGTGCCAGCAGTTCCAGGGCCCTTTTCCTCTACGAGCAGTACTTC

j_call: TRBJ2-1
v_call: TRBV2
clone_size: many
d_call: NA
cdr3_aa: CASSERWVSYNEQFF
cdr3_nt: TGTGCCAGCAGTGAAAGGTGGGTCTCCTACAATGAGCAGTTCTTC

j_call: TRBJ2-7
v_call: TRBV5-1
clone_size: many
d_call: NA
cdr3_aa: CASRGTSSYEQYF
cdr3_nt: TGCGCCAGCCGAGGAACGAGCTCCTACGAGCAGTACTTC

j_call: TRBJ1-3
v_call: TRBV12-3/TRBV12-4
clone_size: many
d_call: NA
cdr3_aa: CASTSSGAGNTIYF
cdr3_nt: TGTGCCAGCACCAGTTCAGGGGCCGGAAACACCATATATTTT

j_call: TRBJ1-1
v_call: TRBV12-3/TRBV12-4
clone_size: once
d_call: NA
cdr3_aa: CASSPQSPPTEAFF
cdr3_nt: TGTGCCAGCAGTCCTCAGTCCCCCCCCACTGAAGCTTTCTTT

j_call: TRBJ2-7
v_call: TRBV12-3/TRBV12-4
clone_size: many
d_call: NA
cdr3_aa: CASSSGEYEQYF
cdr3_nt: TGTGCCAGCAGTTCTGGGGAGTACGAGCAGTACTTC

j_call: TRBJ2-3
v_call: TRBV10-2
clone_size: many
d_call: NA
cdr3_aa: CASSEFGGNADTQYF
cdr3_nt: TGCGCCAGCAGTGAGTTTGGTGGGAATGCAGATACGCAGTATTTT

j_call: TRBJ2-6
v_call: TRBV9
clone_size: NA
d_call: NA
cdr3_aa: CASSVGSGSGANVLTF
cdr3_nt: TGTGCCAGCAGCGTAGGAAGTGGCTCTGGGGCCAACGTCCTGACTTTC

j_call: TRBJ1-2
v_call: TRBV29-1
clone_size: few
d_call: NA
cdr3_aa: CSVERGIGYTF
cdr3_nt: TGCAGCGTTGAAAGGGGGATCGGCTACACCTTC

j_call: TRBJ2-6
v_call: TRBV7-2
clone_size: many
d_call: NA
cdr3_aa: CASSSAGATSGANVLTF
cdr3_nt: TGTGCCAGCAGCTCTGCAGGGGCCACCTCTGGGGCCAACGTCCTGACTTTC

j_call: TRBJ2-1
v_call: TRBV20-1
clone_size: many
d_call: TRBD2
cdr3_aa: CSAKGIAGAQEQFF
cdr3_nt: TGCAGTGCGAAGGGGATAGCGGGAGCTCAAGAGCAGTTCTTC

j_call: TRBJ2-1
v_call: TRBV6-2/TRBV6-3
clone_size: NA
d_call: NA
cdr3_aa: CASSRDFTYNEQFF
cdr3_nt: TGTGCCAGCAGCCGGGACTTTACCTACAATGAGCAGTTCTTC

j_call: TRBJ2-1
v_call: TRBV2
clone_size: many
d_call: TRBD2
cdr3_aa: CASTVGLARGEQFF
cdr3_nt: TGTGCCAGCACTGTTGGACTAGCCCGGGGTGAGCAGTTCTTC

j_call: TRBJ2-7
v_call: TRBV20-1
clone_size: NA
d_call: TRBD2
cdr3_aa: CSASVLAGDRAEQYF
cdr3_nt: TGCAGTGCTAGTGTGCTAGCGGGAGATCGCGCCGAGCAGTACTTC